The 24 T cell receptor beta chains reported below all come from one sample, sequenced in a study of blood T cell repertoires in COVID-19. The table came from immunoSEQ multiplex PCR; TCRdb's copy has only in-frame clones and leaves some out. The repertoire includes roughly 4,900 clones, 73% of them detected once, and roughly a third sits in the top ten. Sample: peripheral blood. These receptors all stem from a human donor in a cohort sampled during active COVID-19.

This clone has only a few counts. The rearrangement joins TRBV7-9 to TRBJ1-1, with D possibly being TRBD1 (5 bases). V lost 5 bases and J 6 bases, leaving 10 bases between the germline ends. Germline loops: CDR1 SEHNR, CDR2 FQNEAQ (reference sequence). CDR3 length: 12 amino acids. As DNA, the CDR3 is TGTGCCAGCAGCCGGGACTTGTCTGAAGCTTTCTTT. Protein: CASSRDLSEAFF.

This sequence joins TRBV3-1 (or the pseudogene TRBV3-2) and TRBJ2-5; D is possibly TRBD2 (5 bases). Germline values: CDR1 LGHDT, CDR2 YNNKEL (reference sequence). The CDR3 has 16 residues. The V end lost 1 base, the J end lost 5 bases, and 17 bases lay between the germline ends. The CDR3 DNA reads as TGTGCCAGCAGCCAAGGGAGCGGCCCCGGGCTGGAGACCCAGTACTTC. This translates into CASSQGSGPGLETQYF.

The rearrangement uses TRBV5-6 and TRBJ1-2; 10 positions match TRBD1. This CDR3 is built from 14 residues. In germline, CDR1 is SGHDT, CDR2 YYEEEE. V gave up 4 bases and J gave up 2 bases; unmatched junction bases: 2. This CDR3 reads CASSPGQGNYGYTF. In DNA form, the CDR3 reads TGTGCCAGCAGCCCGGGACAGGGGAACTATGGCTACACCTTC.

This CDR3 reads CASSETSGSYEQYF. The CDR3 DNA follows: TGTGCCAGCAGCGAAACTTCCGGGAGCTACGAGCAGTACTTC. The genes are TRBV7-9 and TRBJ2-7, with a tentative D call TRBD2 (6 bases). Germline V gives CDR1 SEHNR, CDR2 FQNEAQ (reference sequence). The V and J ends lost 5 bases and 3 bases respectively, with 14 bases between them. This CDR3 region has 14 residues.

The CDR3 nucleotides are TGTGCCAGCAGCCAAACCGGGACTAGCGGGCCCGGGGAGCTGTTTTTT. Its translation: CASSQTGTSGPGELFF. This chain uses TRBV7-6 with TRBJ2-2, with 12 bases identical to TRBD2. The CDR3 length is 16 residues. Trimming removed 5 bases from V and 6 bases from J; junction bases left unmatched: 7. Germline V gives CDR1 SGHVS, CDR2 FNYEAQ.

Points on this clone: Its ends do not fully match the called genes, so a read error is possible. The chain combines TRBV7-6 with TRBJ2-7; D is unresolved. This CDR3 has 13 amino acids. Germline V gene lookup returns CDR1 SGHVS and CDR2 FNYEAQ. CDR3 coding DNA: TGTGCCAGCAGCTTCAACCCCTCCTACGAGCAATACTTC. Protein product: CASSFNPSYEQYF.

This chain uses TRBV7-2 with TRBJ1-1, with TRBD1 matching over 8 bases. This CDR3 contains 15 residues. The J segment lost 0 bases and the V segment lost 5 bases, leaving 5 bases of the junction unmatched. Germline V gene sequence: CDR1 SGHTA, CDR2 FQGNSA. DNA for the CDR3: TGTGCCAGCAGCGGCAGGGGGCGCATGAACACTGAAGCTTTCTTT. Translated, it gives CASSGRGRMNTEAFF.

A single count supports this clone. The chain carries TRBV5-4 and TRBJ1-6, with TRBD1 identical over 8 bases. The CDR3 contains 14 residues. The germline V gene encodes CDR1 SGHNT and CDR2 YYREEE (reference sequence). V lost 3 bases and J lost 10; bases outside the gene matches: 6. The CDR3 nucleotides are TGTGCCAGCAGCTCGACAGGGGAAGGATCACCCCTCCACTTT. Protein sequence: CASSSTGEGSPLHF.

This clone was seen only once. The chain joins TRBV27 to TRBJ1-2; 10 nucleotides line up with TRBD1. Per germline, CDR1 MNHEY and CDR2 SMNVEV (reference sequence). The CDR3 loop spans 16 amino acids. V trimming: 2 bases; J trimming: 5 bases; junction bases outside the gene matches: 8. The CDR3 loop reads CASSLTGTGVWYGYTF. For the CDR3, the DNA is TGTGCCAGCAGTTTAACCGGGACAGGGGTATGGTATGGCTACACCTTC.

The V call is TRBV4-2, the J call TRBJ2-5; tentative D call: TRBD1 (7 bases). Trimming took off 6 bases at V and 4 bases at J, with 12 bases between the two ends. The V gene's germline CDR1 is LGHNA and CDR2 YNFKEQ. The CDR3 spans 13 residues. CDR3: CASSRQGGETQYF. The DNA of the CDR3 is TGTGCCAGCAGTCGACAGGGAGGAGAGACCCAGTACTTC.

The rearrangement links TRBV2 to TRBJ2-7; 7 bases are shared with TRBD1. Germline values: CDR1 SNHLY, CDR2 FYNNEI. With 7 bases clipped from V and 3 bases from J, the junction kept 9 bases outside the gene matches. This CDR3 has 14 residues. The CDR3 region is CASTAGTDVYEQYF. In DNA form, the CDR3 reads TGTGCCAGCACCGCCGGGACAGACGTCTACGAGCAGTACTTC.

CDR3: CASSVERGYEQYF. The CDR3 nucleotides read TGTGCCAGTAGTGTCGAAAGGGGCTACGAGCAGTACTTC. This chain joins TRBV19 and TRBJ2-7, with TRBD1 as a possible D gene (5 bases). Germline CDR1 reads LNHDA; CDR2 reads SQIVND (reference sequence). The V gene lost 5 bases and the J gene lost 3 bases, with 11 bases spanning the gap. The CDR3 extends over 13 amino acids.

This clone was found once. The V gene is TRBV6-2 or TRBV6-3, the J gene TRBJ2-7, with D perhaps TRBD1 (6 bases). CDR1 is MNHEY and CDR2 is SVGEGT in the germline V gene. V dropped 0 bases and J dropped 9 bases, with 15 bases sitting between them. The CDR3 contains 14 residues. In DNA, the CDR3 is TGTGCCAGCAGTTACTCCTACGGACAGTTCGGGCAGTACTTC. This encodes CASSYSYGQFGQYF.

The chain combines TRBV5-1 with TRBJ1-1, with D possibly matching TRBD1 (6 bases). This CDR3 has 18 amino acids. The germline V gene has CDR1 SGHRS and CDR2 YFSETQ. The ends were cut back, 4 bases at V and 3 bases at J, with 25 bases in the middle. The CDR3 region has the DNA TGCGCCAGCAGCCCAACGGTGGGACTACAGGGCGCCTACACTGAAGCTTTCTTT. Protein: CASSPTVGLQGAYTEAFF.

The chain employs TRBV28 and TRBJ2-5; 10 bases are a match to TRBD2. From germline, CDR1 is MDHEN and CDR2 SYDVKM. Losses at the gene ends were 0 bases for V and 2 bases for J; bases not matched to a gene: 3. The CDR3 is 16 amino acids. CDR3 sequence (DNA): TGTGCCAGCAGTTTATGGTCAGCGGGGGGGCAAGAGACCCAGTACTTC. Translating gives CASSLWSAGGQETQYF.

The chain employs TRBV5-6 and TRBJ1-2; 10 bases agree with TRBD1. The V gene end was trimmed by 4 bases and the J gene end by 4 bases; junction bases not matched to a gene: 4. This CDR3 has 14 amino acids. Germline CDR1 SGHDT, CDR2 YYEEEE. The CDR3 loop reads CASSTGQGPYGYTF. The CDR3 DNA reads TGTGCCAGCAGCACGGGACAGGGGCCCTATGGCTACACCTTC. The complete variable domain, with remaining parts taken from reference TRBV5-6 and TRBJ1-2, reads DAGVTQSPTHLIKTRGQQVTLRCSPKSGHDTVSWYQQALGQGPQFIFQYYEEEERQRGNFPDRFSGHQFPNYSSELNVNALLLGDSALYLCASSTGQGPYGYTFGSGTRLTVV.

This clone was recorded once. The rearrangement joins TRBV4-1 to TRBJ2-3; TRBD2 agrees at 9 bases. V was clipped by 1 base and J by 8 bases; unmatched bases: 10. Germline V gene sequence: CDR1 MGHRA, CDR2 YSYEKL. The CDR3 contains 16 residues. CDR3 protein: CASSQVGAAGGFTQYF. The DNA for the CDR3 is TGCGCCAGCAGCCAAGTCGGGGCAGCGGGGGGTTTTACGCAGTATTTT.

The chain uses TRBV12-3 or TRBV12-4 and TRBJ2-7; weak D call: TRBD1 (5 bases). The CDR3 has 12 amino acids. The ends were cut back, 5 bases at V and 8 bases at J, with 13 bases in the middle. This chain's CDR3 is CASSANRNQQYF. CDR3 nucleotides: TGTGCCAGCAGTGCAAACAGGAACCAGCAGTACTTC.

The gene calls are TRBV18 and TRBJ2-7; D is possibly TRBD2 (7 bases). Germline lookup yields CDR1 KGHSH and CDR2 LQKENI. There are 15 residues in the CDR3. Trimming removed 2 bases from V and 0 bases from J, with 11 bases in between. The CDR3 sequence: CASSPGRGASYEQYF. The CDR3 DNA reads TGTGCCAGCTCACCAGGACGGGGGGCCTCCTACGAGCAGTACTTC.

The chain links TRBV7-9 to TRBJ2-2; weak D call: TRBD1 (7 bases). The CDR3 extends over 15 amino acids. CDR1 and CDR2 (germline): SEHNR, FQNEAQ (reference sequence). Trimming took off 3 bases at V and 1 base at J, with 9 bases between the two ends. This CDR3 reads CASSFQGGNTGELFF. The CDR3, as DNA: TGTGCCAGCAGCTTTCAGGGGGGGAACACCGGGGAGCTGTTTTTT.

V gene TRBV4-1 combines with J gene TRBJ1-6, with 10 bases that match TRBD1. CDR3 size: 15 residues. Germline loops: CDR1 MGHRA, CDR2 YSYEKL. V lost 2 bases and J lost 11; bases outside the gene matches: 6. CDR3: CASSQPPTGGTPLHF. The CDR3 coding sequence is TGCGCCAGCAGCCAACCACCGACAGGGGGCACACCCCTCCACTTT.

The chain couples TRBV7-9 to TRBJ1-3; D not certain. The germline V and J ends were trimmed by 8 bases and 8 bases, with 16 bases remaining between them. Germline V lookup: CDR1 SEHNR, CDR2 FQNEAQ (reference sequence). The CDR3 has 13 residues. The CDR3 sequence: CASAPRGKDTIYF. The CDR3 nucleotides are TGTGCCAGCGCCCCCCGGGGAAAAGACACCATATATTTT.

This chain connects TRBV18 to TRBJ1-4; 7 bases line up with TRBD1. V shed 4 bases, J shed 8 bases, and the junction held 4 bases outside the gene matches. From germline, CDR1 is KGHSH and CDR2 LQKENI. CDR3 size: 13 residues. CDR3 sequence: CASSLGQKEKLFF. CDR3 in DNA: TGTGCCAGCTCACTGGGACAGAAGGAAAAACTGTTTTTT.

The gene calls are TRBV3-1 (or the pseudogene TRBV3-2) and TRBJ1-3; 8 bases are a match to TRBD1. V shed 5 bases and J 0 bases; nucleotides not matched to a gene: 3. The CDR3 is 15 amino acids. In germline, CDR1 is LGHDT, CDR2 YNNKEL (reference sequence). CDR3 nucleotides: TGTGCCAGCAGCTCAACAGGGGGCTCTGGAAACACCATATATTTT. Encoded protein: CASSSTGGSGNTIYF.